This T cell receptor (beta chain) was retrieved from a study of blood T cell repertoires in COVID-19 (dated by TCRdb to about 2020). At the level of the whole study: Samples covering the acute and convalescent phases of COVID-19 were provided by collaborators in the United States, Italy and Spain. Where available, HLA class I and class II types were taken from metadata supplied by the sample provider and were not determined by assay-based typing. Sample metadata almost always included a de-identified subject ID, COVID-19 status, age in years and sex. The repertoires were released in a freely available public database intended as a resource for research on the immune response to SARS-CoV-2. Deeply sampled blood TCRbeta repertoires from subjects exposed to, actively infected with, or recovered from COVID-19 were included in the dataset. Samples were obtained from the ongoing ImmuneRACE study (first 160 participants) and from about 1,300 subjects provided by 6 global collaborators. The prospective study material was composed of cDNA or gDNA derived from T cells, B-cell-depleted T cells, or PBMCs. Paper-wide results and their limitations: The amount of clinical and demographic metadata varied by source and participant and was provided uncurated.

TCRbeta CDR3 regions were amplified from genomic DNA using the immunoSEQ Assay, a bias-controlled multiplex PCR. As for the original processing: Within the assay, amplification of reference gene primers was used to estimate how many nucleated cells each sample contained. To quantify the absolute abundance of each unique TCRbeta CDR3 rearrangement, sequence reads were collapsed and filtered. For each sample, productive Simpson clonality was calculated as the square root of Simpson's diversity index over productive rearrangements. Sourced from immuneACCESS, this table was stored by TCRdb with only in-frame sequences that have V and J called. A share of the clones is absent; for the studies checked, an unresolved V gene accounts for under half, and the remainder has no known explanation. That table furnishes V, J and clone size, whereas the DNA furnished D and trimming. The table for this sample lists more than 150,000 clones; about four fifths of them were counted only once. More than 10% of the sample is held by the ten biggest clonotypes.

In the germline V gene, CDR1 corresponds to SQVTM and CDR2 to ANQGSEA. From cysteine to phenylalanine, the CDR3 is 13 amino acids long. Only the CDR3 DNA stays, 39 bases, in frame from base 1. V is pruned by 8 bases and J by 4 bases, leaving 5 bases of the junction without a gene match. Comment on this clone: What this receptor recognizes is not known. There are no base qualities to consult, and no much larger clone falls within one base.

One collaborating source in Seattle enrolled patients during active infection and followed them longitudinally through the course of disease. The collaborating institutions used their own protocols to collect whole blood in K2EDTA tubes. For TCRbeta analysis, collaborators shipped samples in one of three forms: frozen whole blood, isolated PBMCs, or DNA extracted from either of those sample types. The TCR was taken from a woman of 80 years or more with COVID-19, enrolled during active disease. The V and J segments used are TRBV29-1 and TRBJ2-2; 9 bases in between match TRBD1. Sequences were obtained from peripheral blood. The DNA sequence is given as TGCAGCACCCTGACAGGGGGCACCGGGGAGCTGTTTTTT. It codes for CSTLTGGTGELFF.